This passage covers 27 T cell receptor beta chains from one sample sequenced in a study of blood T cell repertoires in COVID-19. Libraries were prepared by immunoSEQ multiplex PCR; TCRdb keeps only in-frame clonotypes and omits some of them. This table has 150,000 to 190,000 clones, about 79% appearing once. Material for sequencing was peripheral blood. These receptors originate from a woman in her fifties or sixties with acute or convalescent COVID-19.

The genes are TRBV5-4 and TRBJ2-2, with 8 bases that match TRBD1. J lost 5 bases, V lost 3 bases, and 6 bases had no gene match. Germline V gene sequence: CDR1 SGHNT, CDR2 YYREEE (reference sequence). The CDR3 loop spans 15 amino acids. The CDR3 loop is CASSSRTGRTGELFF. The CDR3 DNA sequence: TGTGCCAGCAGCTCCAGGACAGGGCGGACCGGGGAGCTGTTTTTT.

The V and J genes are TRBV28 and TRBJ1-2; 8 bases agree with TRBD1. The trim removed 5 bases at V and 3 bases at J, leaving 5 bases unmatched. This CDR3 has 14 amino acids. Germline CDR1 reads MDHEN; CDR2 reads SYDVKM. The CDR3 region is CASSGQGVYYGYTF. The CDR3 DNA reads TGTGCCAGCAGTGGACAGGGAGTATACTATGGCTACACCTTC.

V gene TRBV18 combines with J gene TRBJ2-1; D is ambiguous. Germline V lookup: CDR1 KGHSH, CDR2 LQKENI. The CDR3 length is 16 residues. V was shortened by 3 bases and J by 6 bases, with 18 bases between the two germline ends. The CDR3 sequence is CASSPRVEIWLNEQFF. DNA for the CDR3: TGTGCCAGCTCACCCCGGGTAGAGATCTGGCTCAATGAGCAGTTCTTC.

The gene calls are TRBV27 and TRBJ2-1; 11 bases map to TRBD2. The length of the CDR3 is 15 residues. Germline assignment: CDR1 MNHEY and CDR2 SMNVEV (reference sequence). The J segment lost 8 bases and the V segment lost 5 bases, leaving 8 bases of the junction unmatched. The CDR3 nucleotides are TGTGCCAGCAGTATTCGACTAGCGGGGTTCTATGAGCAGTTCTTC. Encoded protein: CASSIRLAGFYEQFF.

As DNA, the CDR3 is TGTGCCAGCAGCTTGCCCAGGGGGACCTCGGGCACAGATACGCAGTATTTT. Protein: CASSLPRGTSGTDTQYF. The chain combines TRBV7-2 with TRBJ2-3, with TRBD1 matching over 7 bases. This CDR3 contains 17 residues. Germline CDR1 reads SGHTA; CDR2 reads FQGNSA. Losses at the gene ends were 3 bases for V and 1 base for J; bases not matched to a gene: 10.

The gene calls are TRBV28 and TRBJ2-7; D ambiguous. CDR1 and CDR2 (germline): MDHEN, SYDVKM. CDR3 size: 11 residues. The V and J ends lost 3 bases and 4 bases respectively, with 4 bases between them. The CDR3 region has the DNA TGTGCCAGCAGTTTCATGTACGAGCAGTACTTC. Amino acid sequence: CASSFMYEQYF.

The CDR3 spells CASSLAPSGSRNEQYF. The CDR3, as DNA: TGCGCCAGCAGCTTGGCCCCTAGCGGGAGTAGGAACGAGCAGTACTTC. V gene TRBV5-1 combines with J gene TRBJ2-7; 10 bases match TRBD2. Trimming cost V 0 bases and J 5 bases; bases outside gene matches: 8. Per the germline V gene, CDR1 is SGHRS and CDR2 is YFSETQ. The CDR3 loop spans 16 amino acids.

This clone was observed a few times. The chain joins TRBV6-5 to TRBJ1-5; 10 bases are a match to TRBD1. The CDR3 contains 15 residues. CDR1 is MNHEY, CDR2 SVGAGI, per germline. V dropped 8 bases and J dropped 2; count of bases not matched to a gene: 6. CDR3 in DNA: TGTGCCAGCGGATGGGACAGGGGTGGCAATCAGCCCCAGCATTTT. Residues: CASGWDRGGNQPQHF.

The chain is built from TRBV5-5 and TRBJ2-5; 7 nucleotides agree with TRBD2. V gave up 4 bases and J gave up 6 bases; unmatched junction bases: 21. The CDR3 is made up of 18 amino acids. The germline CDR1 and CDR2 sequences are SGHKS and YYEKEE (reference sequence). Here the CDR3 reads CASSPQAGLLASGKTQYF. The CDR3, as DNA: TGTGCCAGCAGCCCCCAGGCCGGCTTACTAGCGTCTGGGAAGACCCAGTACTTC. Full variable domain (outside the CDR3, taken from reference TRBV5-5 and TRBJ2-5): DAGVTQSPTHLIKTRGQQVTLRCSPISGHKSVSWYQQVLGQGPQFIFQYYEKEERGRGNFPDRFSARQFPNYSSELNVNALLLGDSALYLCASSPQAGLLASGKTQYFGPGTRLLVL.

The V call is TRBV11-2, the J call TRBJ2-7, with 9 bases aligning to TRBD1. CDR1 is SGHAT, CDR2 FQNNGV, per germline. V dropped 5 bases and J dropped 2; count of bases not matched to a gene: 10. The CDR3 has 16 residues. CDR3 DNA sequence: TGTGCCAGCAGCGCCGCCGGGACAGGGATCCCCTACGAGCAGTACTTC. This gives the protein CASSAAGTGIPYEQYF.

The V gene is TRBV2, the J gene TRBJ2-7; D ambiguous. Trimming took off 0 bases at V and 4 bases at J, with 4 bases between the two ends. The CDR3 extends over 12 amino acids. Germline V gene lookup returns CDR1 SNHLY and CDR2 FYNNEI. CDR3 coding DNA: TGTGCCAGCAGTGAAGCCCGTTACGAGCAGTACTTC. It encodes CASSEARYEQYF.

V gene TRBV11-1 combines with J gene TRBJ1-2, with D maybe TRBD1 (6 bases). Trimming shortened V by 5 bases and J by 4 bases, and 11 bases separated the two germline ends. CDR3 length: 13 amino acids. CDR1 and CDR2 from the germline V gene are SGHAT and FQDESV (reference sequence). CDR3 sequence reads: CASSPGTFYGYTF. As DNA, the CDR3 is TGTGCCAGCAGCCCAGGGACATTCTATGGCTACACCTTC.

The chain is built from TRBV11-2 and TRBJ1-4, with 7 positions matching TRBD1. Per germline, CDR1 SGHAT and CDR2 FQNNGV. The V gene end was trimmed by 5 bases and the J gene end by 8 bases; junction bases not matched to a gene: 8. The CDR3 extends over 14 amino acids. The CDR3 region is CASSQNIGGEKLFF. CDR3 sequence (DNA): TGTGCCAGCAGCCAAAATATAGGGGGCGAAAAACTGTTTTTT.

V usage is TRBV7-9 and J usage is TRBJ1-4, with 7 bases lining up with TRBD1. The CDR3 totals 15 residues. The germline V gene encodes CDR1 SEHNR and CDR2 FQNEAQ (reference sequence). Trimming removed 4 bases from V and 6 bases from J; junction bases left unmatched: 8. This CDR3 reads CASSSIGGRDEKLFF. The CDR3 DNA sequence: TGTGCCAGCAGCTCAATAGGGGGCCGGGATGAAAAACTGTTTTTT.

This clone was detected once. At one end the junction does not follow the germline gene, possibly because of a read error. This chain connects TRBV6-5 to TRBJ2-1, with D perhaps assigned TRBD1 or TRBD2 (12 bases each). This CDR3 spans 15 amino acids. CDR1 and CDR2 from the germline V gene are MNHEY and SVGAGI. CDR3 loop: CARGQGANLAGGPVF. Written as DNA, the CDR3 is TGTGCCAGGGGACAGGGGGCTAATCTAGCGGGAGGGCCGGTCTTC.

This sequence joins TRBV6-2 or TRBV6-3 and TRBJ2-2; D remains unclear. The germline V and J ends were trimmed by 2 bases and 0 bases, with 10 bases remaining between them. The CDR3 sequence is 16 residues long. Germline CDR1 and CDR2: MNHEY and SVGEGT. Written as DNA, the CDR3 is TGTGCCAGCAGTTACCCCGAGGATGCGAACACCGGGGAGCTGTTTTTT. It codes for CASSYPEDANTGELFF.

The chain recombines TRBV12-3 or TRBV12-4 with TRBJ2-2, with D unresolved. The CDR3 totals 11 residues. Deletions cut 3 bases from V and 6 bases from J, with 2 bases between. CDR3 in amino acids: CASSFAGELFF. For the CDR3, the DNA is TGTGCCAGCAGTTTCGCCGGGGAGCTGTTTTTT.

The V gene is TRBV13, the J gene TRBJ2-1; TRBD2 aligns across 13 bases. Unmatched junction bases numbered 6, after V lost 5 bases and J lost 8 bases. The CDR3 is made up of 15 amino acids. Germline V CDR1 and CDR2: PRHDT, FYEKMQ (reference sequence). CDR3 protein: CASSVGLAGVYEQFF. DNA of the CDR3: TGTGCCAGCAGCGTCGGACTAGCGGGAGTCTATGAGCAGTTCTTC.

This chain joins TRBV29-1 and TRBJ2-5, with 11 bases matching TRBD1. This CDR3 region has 16 residues. The trim removed 3 bases at V and 3 bases at J, leaving 9 bases unmatched. Germline values: CDR1 SQVTM, CDR2 ANQGSEA. CDR3 DNA sequence: TGCAGCGTTGAGAAGGACAGGGGGCTAATTGAAGAGACCCAGTACTTC. This sequence encodes CSVEKDRGLIEETQYF.

The chain links TRBV6-2 or TRBV6-3 to TRBJ2-3; D not resolved. Trimming left V 3 bases short and J 8 bases short, with 9 bases between. This CDR3 has 12 amino acids. Germline V gene lookup returns CDR1 MNHEY and CDR2 SVGEGT. Here the CDR3 DNA reads TGTGCCAGCAGTTATGCTGCAGGTACGCAGTATTTT. Translated: CASSYAAGTQYF.

This chain uses TRBV12-5 with TRBJ1-5; maybe TRBD1 (6 bases). This CDR3 has 17 amino acids. Germline V gene data show CDR1 as LGHNT and CDR2 as FRNRAP. Trimming removed 5 bases from V and 0 bases from J, with 17 bases in between. The CDR3 reads CASGGGWAGDSNQPQHF. The DNA for the CDR3 is TGTGCTAGTGGTGGTGGCTGGGCAGGGGATAGCAATCAGCCCCAGCATTTT.

V usage is TRBV7-9 and J usage is TRBJ2-7; D possibly corresponds to TRBD1 (6 bases). CDR1 and CDR2 from the germline V gene are SEHNR and FQNEAQ (reference sequence). The CDR3 has 13 amino acids. CDR3 nucleotides: TGTGCAACCAGACCAGGGGCCGCCTACGAGCAGTACTTC. As protein: CATRPGAAYEQYF.

The rearrangement uses TRBV27 and TRBJ2-7; D is possibly TRBD2 (5 bases). V was pared by 5 bases and J by 2 bases, with 16 bases between. The CDR3 totals 15 residues. Germline V gene sequence: CDR1 MNHEY, CDR2 SMNVEV (reference sequence). The chain's CDR3 is CASSAAGSPTYEQYF. The CDR3 bases are TGTGCCAGCAGTGCCGCTGGGAGCCCCACCTACGAGCAGTACTTC.

The CDR3 reads CASSYPAGTADYEQYF. The CDR3 DNA follows: TGTGCCAGCAGTTACCCCGCCGGGACAGCCGACTACGAGCAGTACTTC. This sequence joins TRBV6-5 and TRBJ2-7, with 7 bases that match TRBD1. The CDR3 runs 16 residues. CDR1 is MNHEY and CDR2 is SVGAGI in the germline V gene. V was pared by 2 bases and J by 3 bases, with 10 bases of the junction left unmatched.

The rearrangement joins TRBV2 to TRBJ2-1; 9 nucleotides agree with TRBD1. Germline values: CDR1 SNHLY, CDR2 FYNNEI. J lost 9 bases, V lost 3 bases, and 6 bases had no gene match. This CDR3 contains 14 residues. In DNA form, the CDR3 reads TGTGCCAGCAGTGAGGGGACAGGGAAGGGTGAGCAGTTCTTC. Residues: CASSEGTGKGEQFF.

The rearrangement links TRBV29-1 to TRBJ2-7; 11 bases are shared with TRBD1. The CDR3 runs 14 residues. V trimming: 6 bases; J trimming: 1 base; junction bases outside the gene matches: 5. The germline CDR1 and CDR2 sequences are SQVTM and ANQGSEA. The CDR3 reads CSVGQGAKSYEQYF. The DNA for the CDR3 is TGCAGCGTCGGACAGGGGGCGAAATCCTACGAGCAGTACTTC.

This clone turned up a few times. V is TRBV7-2 and J is TRBJ2-3; 8 positions agree with TRBD2. Germline CDR1 SGHTA, CDR2 FQGNSA. This CDR3 contains 14 residues. Unmatched junction bases numbered 7, after V lost 3 bases and J lost 8 bases. CDR3 amino acids: CASSLTGGEVTQYF. The CDR3 coding sequence is TGTGCCAGCAGCTTGACGGGGGGGGAAGTTACGCAGTATTTT.